Listed here are 13 T cell receptor beta chains from one sample, sequenced in a study of T cells after yellow fever vaccination (dated by TCRdb to the late 2010s). The treatment or condition label corresponds to: live attenuated yellow fever vaccine strain. The library was made by 5' RACE. The data were produced on an Illumina HiSeq 2500. TCRdb reworked the public reads: Q25 trimming with fastp, MiXCR clone assembly, productive beta chains retained. Rows merge per CDR3 protein into single entries with the most common DNA and genes. The sample table records hundreds of thousands of distinct CDR3 sequences; 9% to 15% of these occur just once. Together, the top ten hold 14% to 15% of the sample. The specimen comprised PBMCs, sampled on the day of the yellow fever booster vaccination. The receptor source for this set is a man aged 25 to 40 who received the YFV17D yellow fever vaccine.

This clonotype was seen only a few times. CDR3 sequence: CSAYQSDEQFF. CDR3 nucleotide sequence: TGCAGTGCCTACCAAAGCGATGAGCAGTTCTTC. The chain has TRBV20-1 and TRBJ2-1; unclear D gene. This CDR3 has 11 residues. Germline V lookup: CDR1 DFQATT, CDR2 SNEGSKA (reference sequence). The V and J ends lost 6 bases and 8 bases respectively, with 11 bases between them.

In this sample, this clonotype turned up a few times. This rearrangement joins TRBV18 to TRBJ2-7, with TRBD1 identical over 7 bases. Unmatched junction bases numbered 16, after V lost 6 bases and J lost 2 bases. Germline V gives CDR1 KGHSH, CDR2 LQKENI. The CDR3 length is 17 residues. CDR3 loop: CASSAQGDLAATYEQYF. In nucleotides, the CDR3 is TGTGCCAGCTCCGCCCAGGGGGATTTAGCCGCAACCTACGAGCAGTACTTC.

The rearrangement joins TRBV18 to TRBJ1-1, with D perhaps matching TRBD1 (5 bases). The V gene lost 2 bases and the J gene lost 5 bases, with 15 bases spanning the gap. The germline gives CDR1 KGHSH, CDR2 LQKENI. The CDR3 spans 15 residues. CDR3: CASSPVPRGTTEAFF. The CDR3, as DNA: TGTGCCAGCTCACCAGTTCCCAGAGGGACGACTGAAGCTTTCTTT.

This chain links TRBV18 with TRBJ1-5; D perhaps matches TRBD1 (5 bases). CDR1 KGHSH and CDR2 LQKENI come from the germline V gene. The CDR3 runs to 13 residues. Deletions cut 4 bases from V and 3 bases from J, with 7 bases between. CDR3 region: CASSQGVNQPQHF. The CDR3, as DNA: TGTGCCAGCTCACAAGGGGTCAATCAGCCCCAGCATTTT.

J is TRBJ2-5 and V is TRBV28, with 7 bases lining up with TRBD1. The CDR3 totals 16 residues. Germline values: CDR1 MDHEN, CDR2 SYDVKM. With 1 base clipped from V and 7 bases from J, the junction kept 12 bases outside the gene matches. In DNA, the CDR3 is TGTGCCAGCAGTTTATTGGGGACAGCCGGTCAGGGGACCCAGTACTTC. It specifies CASSLLGTAGQGTQYF.

The chain is built from TRBV7-2 and TRBJ2-4, with D hard to call. Germline CDR1 is SGHTA and CDR2 is FQGNSA. There are 13 residues in the CDR3. V was clipped by 5 bases and J by 6 bases, with 11 bases between them. CDR3 sequence: CASSRDRGNIQYF. CDR3 nucleotide sequence: TGTGCCAGCAGCCGAGATCGCGGAAACATTCAGTACTTC.

The chain recombines TRBV15 with TRBJ2-5; maybe TRBD2 (5 bases). V gave up 5 bases and J gave up 9 bases, with 13 bases separating them. The CDR3 runs to 12 residues. Germline V gene data show CDR1 as LNHNV and CDR2 as YYDKDF (reference sequence). The CDR3 is CATSSDSSAQYF. The CDR3 nucleotides are TGTGCCACCAGCTCGGACTCGTCGGCCCAGTACTTC.

A word on this clonotype: A much larger clone differs from this one at a single base, so this may be a read error. V gene TRBV12-3 or TRBV12-4 combines with J gene TRBJ2-7; TRBD2 aligns across 9 bases. The CDR3 consists of 14 residues. Here the CDR3 reads CASSLSGSPYELYF. The DNA for the CDR3 is TGTGCCAGCAGCCTTAGCGGGAGCCCCTACGAGCTGTACTTC.

This clonotype appeared many times. V is TRBV7-9 and J is TRBJ2-7; D unclear. Trimming took 1 base from V and 3 from J, leaving 7 bases between them. The CDR3 is 13 residues long. Germline V lookup: CDR1 SEHNR, CDR2 FQNEAQ (reference sequence). As DNA, the CDR3 is TGTGCCAGCAGCTTAGGCCCGGTCTACGAGCAGTACTTC. Amino acid sequence: CASSLGPVYEQYF.

This clonotype was seen more than once but under ten times. The V gene is TRBV11-2, the J gene TRBJ2-3; 7 nucleotides match TRBD2. Germline values: CDR1 SGHAT, CDR2 FQNNGV. V was clipped by 1 base and J by 4 bases; unmatched bases: 5. The CDR3 runs to 15 residues. The CDR3 region has the DNA TGTGCCAGCAGCTTAGCTCGCGGGAGCGCAGATACGCAGTATTTT. Its translation: CASSLARGSADTQYF.

This clonotype was found a few times. This chain links TRBV5-1 with TRBJ2-5; 7 positions match TRBD1. This CDR3 region has 14 residues. Looked up from germline, CDR1 is SGHRS and CDR2 is YFSETQ. V was clipped by 4 bases and J by 0 bases; unmatched bases: 3. DNA for the CDR3: TGCGCCAGCAGCGGGGGACAGTACCAAGAGACCCAGTACTTC. Its protein product is CASSGGQYQETQYF.

V is TRBV6-1 and J is TRBJ2-2, with 9 nucleotides matching TRBD2. This CDR3 has 16 residues. The germline CDR1 and CDR2 sequences are MNHNS and SASEGT. V trimming: 7 bases; J trimming: 1 base; junction bases outside the gene matches: 7. CDR3 nucleotide sequence: TGTGCCAGCACCCAACCGACTAGCGGGAACACCGGGGAGCTGTTTTTT. Amino acid sequence: CASTQPTSGNTGELFF.

This clonotype was counted only a few times. DNA for the CDR3: TGTGCCAGCAGTTGGGACAGGGCGGGAGCCAACGTCCTGACTTTC. It is translated as CASSWDRAGANVLTF. The V and J genes are TRBV6-2 or TRBV6-3 and TRBJ2-6, with 9 bases lining up with TRBD1. Germline-derived CDR1 and CDR2 are MNHEY and SVGEGT. J gave up 7 bases and V 4 bases, and 5 bases lay outside the gene matches. This CDR3 has 15 amino acids.